This T cell receptor beta chain was recorded in a study of shared clonotypes between healthy human individuals. The junction had 6 bases not matched to a gene; V was cut back by 6 bases and J by 12 bases. Germline CDR1 is MNHEY and CDR2 is SVGAGI. This CDR3 has 11 amino acids. The assay was immunoSEQ multiplex PCR, and TCRdb's table has in-frame clones only and misses some. The data show around 2.1 million clones, with 90% to 96% seen just once and approximately 0.13% held by the top ten. V usage is TRBV6-5 and J usage is TRBJ1-1; 8 bases map to TRBD1. This receptor was identified in a man aged 18-30 years in good health. Sequenced input: naive CD4+ T cells sorted from blood. Subset described: CD45RA+ positively selected. CDR3 DNA: TGTGCCAGCAGACCGCAGGGGGCGTCTTTCTTT. Translation gives CASRPQGASFF.